The present T cell receptor (beta chain) was sequenced within a study of T cells after yellow fever vaccination. A single record per CDR3 protein comes from TCRdb applying MiXCR to the 5' RACE reads. The table records about 260,000 distinct CDR3 sequences, over 10% of them present only once. In its sample, this clonotype was seen a few times. The TCR was taken from a young man who received the YFV17D yellow fever vaccine. The sample in question was CD4+ T cells sorted from PBMCs, obtained 45 days after the yellow fever booster vaccination.

The CDR3 region is CASSHRSRGRDTGELFF. CDR3 in DNA: TGTGCCAGCAGCCACAGGAGCAGGGGGCGCGACACCGGGGAGCTGTTTTTT. The rearrangement joins TRBV14 to TRBJ2-2; 8 bases align to TRBD1. V shed 3 bases and J 3 bases; nucleotides not matched to a gene: 9. The length of the CDR3 is 17 residues. The germline V gene has CDR1 SGHDN and CDR2 FVKESK.